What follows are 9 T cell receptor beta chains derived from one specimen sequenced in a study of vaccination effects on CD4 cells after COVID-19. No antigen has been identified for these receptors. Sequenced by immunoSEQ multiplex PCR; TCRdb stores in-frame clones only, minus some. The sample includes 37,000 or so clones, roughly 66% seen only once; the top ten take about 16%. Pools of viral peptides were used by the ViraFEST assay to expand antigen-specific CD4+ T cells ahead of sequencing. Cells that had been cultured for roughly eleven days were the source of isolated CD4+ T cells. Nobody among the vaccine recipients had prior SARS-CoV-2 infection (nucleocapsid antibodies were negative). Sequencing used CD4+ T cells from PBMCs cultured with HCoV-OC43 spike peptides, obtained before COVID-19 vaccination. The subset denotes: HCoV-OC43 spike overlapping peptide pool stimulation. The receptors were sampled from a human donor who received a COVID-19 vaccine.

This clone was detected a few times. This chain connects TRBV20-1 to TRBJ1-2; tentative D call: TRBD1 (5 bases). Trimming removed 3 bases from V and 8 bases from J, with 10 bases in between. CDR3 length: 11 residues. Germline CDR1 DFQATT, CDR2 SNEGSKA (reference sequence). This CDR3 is CSASSEGGYTF. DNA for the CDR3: TGCAGTGCTAGCAGCGAGGGGGGCTACACCTTC.

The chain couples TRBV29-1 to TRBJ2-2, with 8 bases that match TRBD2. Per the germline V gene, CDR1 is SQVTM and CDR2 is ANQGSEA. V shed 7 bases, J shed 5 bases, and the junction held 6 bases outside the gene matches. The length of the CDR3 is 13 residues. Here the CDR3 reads CSGAGLVTGELFF. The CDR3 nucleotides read TGCAGCGGGGCGGGACTAGTAACCGGGGAGCTGTTTTTT.

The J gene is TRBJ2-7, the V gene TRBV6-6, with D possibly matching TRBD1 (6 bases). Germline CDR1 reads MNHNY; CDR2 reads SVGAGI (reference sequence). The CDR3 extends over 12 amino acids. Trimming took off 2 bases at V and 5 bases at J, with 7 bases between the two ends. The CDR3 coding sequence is TGTGCCAGCAGTTACAGGGGGAACGAGCAGTACTTC. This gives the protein CASSYRGNEQYF.

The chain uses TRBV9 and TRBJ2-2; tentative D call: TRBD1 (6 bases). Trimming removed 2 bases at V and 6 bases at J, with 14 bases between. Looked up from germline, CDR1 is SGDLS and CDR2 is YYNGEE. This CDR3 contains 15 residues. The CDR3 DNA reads TGTGCCAGCAGCGTCAATCACAGGGATCCCGGGGAGCTGTTTTTT. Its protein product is CASSVNHRDPGELFF.

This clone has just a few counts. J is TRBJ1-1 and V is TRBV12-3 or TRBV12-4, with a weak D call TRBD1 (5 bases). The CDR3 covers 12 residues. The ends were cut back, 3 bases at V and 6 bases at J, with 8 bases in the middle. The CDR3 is CASSFWGAEAFF. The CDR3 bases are TGTGCCAGCAGTTTTTGGGGGGCTGAAGCTTTCTTT.

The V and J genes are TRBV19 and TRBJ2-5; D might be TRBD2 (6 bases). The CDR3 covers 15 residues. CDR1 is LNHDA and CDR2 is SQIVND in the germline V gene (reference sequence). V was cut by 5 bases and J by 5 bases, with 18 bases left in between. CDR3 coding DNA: TGTGCCAGTAGTTTCGCCCTAGCGACGGTGGAGACCCAGTACTTC. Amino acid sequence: CASSFALATVETQYF.

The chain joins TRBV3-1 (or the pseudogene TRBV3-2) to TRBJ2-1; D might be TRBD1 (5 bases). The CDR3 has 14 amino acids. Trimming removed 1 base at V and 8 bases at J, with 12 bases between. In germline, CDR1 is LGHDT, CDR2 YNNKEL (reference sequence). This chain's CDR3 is CASSQASPRDEQFF. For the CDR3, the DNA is TGTGCCAGCAGCCAAGCCTCTCCCAGGGATGAGCAGTTCTTC.

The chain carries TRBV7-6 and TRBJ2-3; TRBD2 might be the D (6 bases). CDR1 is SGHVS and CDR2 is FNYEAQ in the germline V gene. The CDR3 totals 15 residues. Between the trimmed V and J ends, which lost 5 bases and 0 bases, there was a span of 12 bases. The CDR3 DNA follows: TGTGCCAGCAGCCGCCGTGGGACTAGCACAGATACGCAGTATTTT. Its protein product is CASSRRGTSTDTQYF.

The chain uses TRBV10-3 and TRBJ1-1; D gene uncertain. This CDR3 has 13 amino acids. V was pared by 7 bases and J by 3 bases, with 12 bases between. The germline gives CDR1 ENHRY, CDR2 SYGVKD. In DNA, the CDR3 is TGTGCCATCAAGGCGGTCCGGGACACTGAAGCTTTCTTT. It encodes CAIKAVRDTEAFF.